The present TCR beta chain was sequenced within a study of cytomegalovirus exposure and HLA in healthy donors. This clone was detected only once. Its target is unknown. Study findings and constraints: There was a cluster of highly shared sequence variants that was likely a sequencing artifact. Accurate prediction of most subjects' HLA-A and HLA-B alleles from TCR beta sequences was reported.

Donors had nominal health at sampling but likely had unrecorded immune exposures. PCR employed 60 Vbeta and 13 Jbeta primers. TCRdb's table, derived via immunoSEQ multiplex PCR, lists solely in-frame clones and lacks some. Found here are some 100,000 clones, 79% of them singletons; the top ten hold around 3%. J gave up 3 bases and V 0 bases, and 5 bases lay outside the gene matches. CDR3 length: 16 residues. Germline values: CDR1 WNHNN, CDR2 SYGVQD (reference sequence). Sequences were obtained from PBMCs. The chain uses TRBV10-1 and TRBJ2-5; TRBD2 agrees at 9 bases. This sequence originates from a male donor in good health and CMV-seropositive. In DNA, the CDR3 is TGCGCCAGCAGTGAGTCGAATGGACTAGCGAAAGAGACCCAGTACTTC. Protein: CASSESNGLAKETQYF.